This entry is about one T cell receptor beta chain. Through template switching, a universal primer site was introduced, and the cDNA contained unique molecular identifiers. TCRdb itself ran the 5' RACE reads through MiXCR, one entry per CDR3 protein. The sample holds hundreds of thousands of distinct CDR3 sequences; 15% to 20% are singletons and the top ten take around 12%. The data are from a study of identical twins. This same sample was also part of a study on T cells expressing NK-cell markers. Per that paper: A few donors' CD3+CD56-NKG2C+ cells were dominated by the same clonotypes.

Sample: PBMCs. The TCR sequence derives from a woman in her late teens or twenties in good health.

The CDR3 nucleotides read TGTGCCAGCAGTTTTGATCGAGCGGGGGCCCAAGAGACCCAGTACTTC. Translating gives CASSFDRAGAQETQYF. V gene TRBV12-3 or TRBV12-4 combines with J gene TRBJ2-5; TRBD2 aligns across 8 bases. V trimming: 3 bases; J trimming: 1 base; junction bases outside the gene matches: 7. The CDR3 length is 16 residues.